This entry describes one TCR beta chain. Its specificity is not known. The authors ran a second PCR of roughly 6 to 12 cycles using a sample-barcoded 5' primer and a J-beta primer mix. TCRdb re-called the 5' RACE reads with MiXCR, one entry per CDR3 protein. The sample includes around 1,600,000 distinct CDR3 sequences, roughly 43% seen only once; the top ten take over 3.5%. This sample stems from a study of blood T cells in healthy people across ages. About the research overall: About one barcoded TCR beta cDNA was captured per two T cells. General study findings and limits: CMV status of donors was not determined, possibly confounding expanded clonotype changes. Naive and antigen-experienced cells could not be conclusively compared, given unsorted PBMCs.

CDR1 and CDR2 from the germline V gene are SEHNR and FQNEAQ (reference sequence). The CDR3 runs 15 residues. V lost 6 bases and J lost 6; bases outside the gene matches: 11. Healthy Caucasian individuals from Russia aged about 6 to 90 served as donors. V gene TRBV7-9 combines with J gene TRBJ2-1, with 7 bases that match TRBD1. The TCR was taken from a woman between 18 and 29 years old in good health. The specimen sequenced was blood. The CDR3 bases are TGTGCCAGCAGACCGGGACAGTCTGTCCGCAATGAGCAGTTCTTC. Amino acids: CASRPGQSVRNEQFF.